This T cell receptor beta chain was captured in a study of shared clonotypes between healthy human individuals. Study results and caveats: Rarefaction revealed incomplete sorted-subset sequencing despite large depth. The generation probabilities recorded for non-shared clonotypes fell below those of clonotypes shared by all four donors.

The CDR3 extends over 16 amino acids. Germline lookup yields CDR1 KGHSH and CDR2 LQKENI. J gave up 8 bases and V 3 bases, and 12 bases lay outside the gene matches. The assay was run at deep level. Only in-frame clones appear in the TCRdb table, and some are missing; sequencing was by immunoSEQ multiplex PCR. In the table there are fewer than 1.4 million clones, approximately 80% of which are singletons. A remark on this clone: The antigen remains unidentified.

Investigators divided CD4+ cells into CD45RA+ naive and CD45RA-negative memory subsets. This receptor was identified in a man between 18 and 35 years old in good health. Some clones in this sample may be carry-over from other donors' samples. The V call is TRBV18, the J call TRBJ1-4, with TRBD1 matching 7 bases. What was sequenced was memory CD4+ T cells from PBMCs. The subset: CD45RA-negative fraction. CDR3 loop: CASSPLSGTVGEKLFF. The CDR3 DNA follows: TGTGCCAGCTCACCCTTATCCGGGACAGTAGGGGAAAAACTGTTTTTT.